The present TCR beta chain was sequenced within a study of blood T cell repertoires in COVID-19. At the level of the study: Acute and convalescent COVID-19 samples came from the United States, Italy and Spain. The analysed material was cDNA or gDNA that came from T cells, B-cell-depleted T cells, or PBMCs.

In the authors' workflow: How many nucleated cells were present was estimated from reference gene primer amplification. Data came from immunoSEQ multiplex PCR; TCRdb stores just in-frame clones and leaves some out. V and J calls plus clone size are reproduced from that table; the DNA served to infer D and trimming. The sample consists of 450,000 or so clones, around 91% of them appearing once. Enrollment of patients from Seattle took place during active infection, with longitudinal follow-up. The CDR3 consists of 16 residues. The J segment lost 2 bases and the V segment lost 0 bases, leaving 6 bases of the junction unmatched. Germline lookup yields CDR1 LGHNA and CDR2 YSLEER.

Sample: peripheral blood. This receptor was taken from a woman between 35 and 50 years old with COVID-19, enrolled during active disease. This chain connects TRBV4-3 to TRBJ2-7; TRBD1 matches 8 bases. The CDR3 bases are TGCGCCAGCAGCCAAGAACCAGGGACAGGAACCTACGAGCAGTACTTC. Its protein is CASSQEPGTGTYEQYF.